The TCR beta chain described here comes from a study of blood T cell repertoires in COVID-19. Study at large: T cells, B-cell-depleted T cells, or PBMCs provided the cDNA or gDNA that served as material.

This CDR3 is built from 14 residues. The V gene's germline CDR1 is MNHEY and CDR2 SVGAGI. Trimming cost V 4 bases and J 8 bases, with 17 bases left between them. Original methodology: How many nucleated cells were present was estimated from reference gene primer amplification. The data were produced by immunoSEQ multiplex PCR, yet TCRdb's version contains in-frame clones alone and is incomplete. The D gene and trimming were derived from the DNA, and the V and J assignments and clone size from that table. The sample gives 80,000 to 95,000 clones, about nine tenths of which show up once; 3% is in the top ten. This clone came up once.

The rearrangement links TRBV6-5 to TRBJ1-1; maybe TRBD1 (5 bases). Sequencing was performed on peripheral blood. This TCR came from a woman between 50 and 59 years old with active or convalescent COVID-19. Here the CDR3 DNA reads TGTGCCAGCAGTTTCTTAACGCCGCGGGGGGAAGCTTTCTTT. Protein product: CASSFLTPRGEAFF.